This note documents a single T cell receptor (beta chain) sequence. The target antigen is unknown. This sample was included in a study of shared clonotypes between healthy human individuals. Study findings and constraints: Represented diversity (both genetic and exposure-history) was limited by the small number of donors. Naive CD4 clonotypes overlapped across a handful of donors at around 4.8%.

The CDR3 loop spans 15 amino acids. V dropped 6 bases and J dropped 8 bases, with 19 bases sitting between them. Germline V lookup: CDR1 MDHEN, CDR2 SYDVKM. Several immunoSEQ plates held equal portions of the genomic DNA taken from each subset. Produced via immunoSEQ multiplex PCR; TCRdb's table is partial and in-frame only. The table has some 630,000 clones, about two thirds seen once. CD4+ cell separation produced CD45RA+ naive and CD45RA-negative memory subsets. Sequencing was carried out using memory CD4+ T cells sorted from blood. Indicated subset: CD45RA-negative fraction. This TCR came from a woman in her twenties or thirties in good health. The chain links TRBV28 to TRBJ1-4, with D tentatively TRBD1 (6 bases). CDR3 amino acids: CASRSPRTAGEKLFF. CDR3 DNA: TGTGCCAGCAGATCCCCCCGGACAGCGGGGGAAAAACTGTTTTTT.